These 14 T cell receptor beta chains were all obtained from the same sample, sequenced in a study of liver allograft versus peripheral blood T cells. The wider study: Recipients' peripheral blood T cell receptor repertoires were compared with those in transplanted livers.

TCRdb independently ran MiXCR on the reads; one entry per CDR3 protein. The sample has some 2,000 distinct CDR3 sequences, over 15% seen once; the top ten hold roughly 51%. The receptors here all came from a human patient who had a liver transplant. Some of these T cells may belong to the graft donor.

In this sample, this clonotype turned up a few times. The rearrangement joins TRBV20-1 to TRBJ2-7, with 12 positions matching TRBD2. V lost 0 bases and J lost 3; bases outside the gene matches: 12. Germline V gene lookup returns CDR1 DFQATT and CDR2 SNEGSKA (reference sequence). The CDR3 sequence is 18 residues long. CDR3: CSARDVQLAGGLGYEQYF. In DNA, the CDR3 is TGCAGTGCTAGAGATGTACAACTAGCGGGAGGCCTGGGCTACGAGCAGTACTTC.

The J gene is TRBJ2-7, the V gene TRBV6-5; no definite D call. The germline gives CDR1 MNHEY, CDR2 SVGAGI. The CDR3 length is 15 residues. V lost 1 base and J lost 3, with 13 bases in between. The CDR3: CASSYLGPLGYEQYF. The CDR3 region has the DNA TGTGCCAGCAGTTACTTAGGCCCCCTAGGCTACGAGCAGTACTTC.

This clonotype is large in the sample. This chain links TRBV28 with TRBJ2-7; D is ambiguous. The germline gives CDR1 MDHEN, CDR2 SYDVKM. The CDR3 has 15 amino acids. The V gene lost 6 bases and the J gene lost 2 bases, with 17 bases spanning the gap. The CDR3: CASRKTTLPPYEQYF. The CDR3 nucleotides are TGTGCCAGCAGGAAAACGACACTTCCCCCCTACGAGCAGTACTTC. The full variable domain, its missing parts supplied by reference TRBV28 and TRBJ2-7, is DVKVTQSSRYLVKRTGEKVFLECVQDMDHENMFWYRQDPGLGLRLIYFSYDVKMKEKGDIPEGYSVSREKKERFSLILESASTNQTSMYLCASRKTTLPPYEQYFGPGTRLTVT.

This clonotype is deemed medium-sized. This chain links TRBV6-1 with TRBJ2-7, with TRBD1 matching over 12 bases. The CDR3 has 14 amino acids. Germline V CDR1 and CDR2: MNHNS, SASEGT. The J segment lost 6 bases and the V segment lost 11 bases, leaving 11 bases of the junction unmatched. CDR3 loop: CAGRSGTGGAEQYF. CDR3 coding DNA: TGTGCCGGGCGATCCGGGACAGGGGGCGCCGAGCAGTACTTC.

The sample holds many counts of this clonotype. This chain uses TRBV15 with TRBJ2-7; tentatively, D is TRBD1 (6 bases). Between the trimmed V and J ends, which lost 0 bases and 3 bases, there was a span of 9 bases. The CDR3 covers 14 residues. Germline loops: CDR1 LNHNV, CDR2 YYDKDF (reference sequence). In DNA form, the CDR3 reads TGTGCCACCAGCAGAGATCAGGGGCGCTACGAGCAGTACTTC. Encoded protein: CATSRDQGRYEQYF. The variable domain in full, completed from reference TRBV15 and TRBJ2-7, reads DAMVIQNPRYQVTQFGKPVTLSCSQTLNHNVMYWYQQKSSQAPKLLFHYYDKDFNNEADTPDNFQSRRPNTSFCFLDIRSPGLGDTAMYLCATSRDQGRYEQYFGPGTRLTVT.

By proportion, this clonotype is medium-sized. The chain carries TRBV6-1 and TRBJ1-1; 8 bases map to TRBD1. After removal of 3 bases from V and 5 bases from J, the junction contained 11 bases not matched to a gene. CDR1 and CDR2 (germline): MNHNS, SASEGT. This CDR3 contains 16 residues. In nucleotides, the CDR3 is TGTGCCAGCAGTGAGCTGACCCAGGGGGCATGGACTGAAGCTTTCTTT. Translating gives CASSELTQGAWTEAFF.

Of note for this clonotype: This may arise from a read error, as a much more abundant clone is one base away. The V gene is TRBV30, the J gene TRBJ1-1; tentative D call: TRBD1 (6 bases). The CDR3 has 14 residues. V was trimmed by 2 bases and J by 7 bases, leaving 17 bases between them. CDR1 is GTSNPN, CDR2 SVGIG, per germline (reference sequence). CDR3 coding DNA: TGTGCCTGGAGTAGAAAGGGGGTGAGGATTGAAGCTTTCTTT. This encodes CAWSRKGVRIEAFF.

Sample share makes this clonotype medium-sized (0.01 to 0.1%). The V and J genes are TRBV6-2 or TRBV6-3 and TRBJ1-1, with D possibly TRBD1 on 6 matching bases. This CDR3 region has 19 residues. Germline-derived CDR1 and CDR2 are MNHEY and SVGEGT. Trimming took off 2 bases at V and 1 base at J, with 23 bases between the two ends. Here the CDR3 reads CASSYHASWTAYTNTEAFF. The CDR3 nucleotides are TGTGCCAGCAGTTACCACGCGTCGTGGACAGCCTATACGAACACTGAAGCTTTCTTT.

J is TRBJ2-7 and V is TRBV27; 10 positions match TRBD1. CDR1 is MNHEY and CDR2 is SMNVEV in the germline V gene (reference sequence). The CDR3 sequence is 15 residues long. Trimming took 3 bases from V and 5 from J; bases not matched to a gene: 7. The CDR3 DNA reads as TGTGCCAGCAGTTTCCGGACAGGGGGGATCGACGAGCAGTACTTC. It specifies CASSFRTGGIDEQYF.

The chain employs TRBV27 and TRBJ2-1; TRBD1 aligns across 11 bases. The CDR3 has 16 residues. Germline V gene sequence: CDR1 MNHEY, CDR2 SMNVEV (reference sequence). J gave up 4 bases and V 5 bases, and 7 bases lay outside the gene matches. DNA for the CDR3: TGTGCCAGCAGTCTGGGGACAGGGGGGGCGTACAATGAGCAGTTCTTC. It yields the protein CASSLGTGGAYNEQFF.

By sample share, this clonotype is medium-sized. The V gene is TRBV28, the J gene TRBJ1-4; D may be TRBD1 (6 bases). In germline, CDR1 is MDHEN, CDR2 SYDVKM. V dropped 4 bases and J dropped 12 bases, with 12 bases sitting between them. This CDR3 is 12 amino acids long. The CDR3 DNA follows: TGTGCCAGCAGTTCAACAGGGTTGGAACTGTTTTTT. This codes for CASSSTGLELFF. Full variable domain (missing parts from reference TRBV28 and TRBJ1-4): DVKVTQSSRYLVKRTGEKVFLECVQDMDHENMFWYRQDPGLGLRLIYFSYDVKMKEKGDIPEGYSVSREKKERFSLILESASTNQTSMYLCASSSTGLELFFGSGTQLSVL.

This clonotype has just a few counts. V gene TRBV30 combines with J gene TRBJ1-1; tentative D call: TRBD1 (5 bases). Germline CDR1 reads GTSNPN; CDR2 reads SVGIG (reference sequence). The length of the CDR3 is 13 residues. V shed 7 bases and J shed 4 bases, with 16 bases lying between them. The CDR3 sequence is CALSSGSSTEAFF. The DNA for the CDR3 is TGTGCCTTGTCCTCAGGGTCCAGCACTGAAGCTTTCTTT.

This clonotype has just a few counts. The chain links TRBV5-4 to TRBJ2-7; 11 bases align to TRBD2. Germline V CDR1 and CDR2: SGHNT, YYREEE (reference sequence). V lost 3 bases, J lost 5 bases, and 4 bases stayed unmatched. CDR3 size: 14 residues. This chain's CDR3 is CASSSSGRTHEQYF. CDR3 coding DNA: TGTGCCAGCAGCTCTAGCGGGAGGACCCACGAGCAGTACTTC.

By share, this clonotype counts as medium-sized. This chain links TRBV6-5 with TRBJ2-2, with D uncertain. This CDR3 has 13 residues. The germline V gene has CDR1 MNHEY and CDR2 SVGAGI. The germline V and J ends were trimmed by 0 bases and 6 bases, with 5 bases remaining between them. CDR3 amino acids: CASSYSSAGELFF. The DNA for the CDR3 is TGTGCCAGCAGTTACTCGAGCGCCGGGGAGCTGTTTTTT.